The subject of this entry is one T cell receptor (beta chain). Its matching antigen is unknown. This record belongs to a study of monozygotic twins with inflammatory bowel disease. For each CDR3 protein, TCRdb gives one entry from its re-call of the 5' RACE reads, without DNA. The repertoire table contains about 160,000 distinct CDR3 sequences. The CDR3 totals 16 residues. Germline V gives CDR1 SGHTA, CDR2 FQGNSA. Study-wide points: The sharing of clonotypes with others was lower in IBD patients than in healthy twins, especially with disease activity. Discordant twins showed the same repertoire similarity as concordant twins, possibly from limited power. Differing T cell subtypes remained indistinguishable.

The chain has TRBV7-2 and TRBJ2-5; TCRdb's assignment of TRBD1 cannot be checked, as there is no DNA. Input material: blood. This receptor was obtained from a human donor with ulcerative colitis or Crohn's disease, or a healthy co-twin of an affected twin (not recorded which). CDR3 sequence: CASSYSGTHSQETQYF.